A single T cell receptor beta chain is shown here with its context. As yet, its antigen is unknown. The sample originates from a study of identical twins. Whole-study findings and limits: Analyses of zero insertions could be partly confounded by invariant MAIT and iNKT cells.

The CDR3 sequence is 16 residues long. V lost 3 bases to trimming and J lost 1 base, with 14 bases between them. TCRdb reanalysed the 5' RACE reads using MiXCR and keeps one entry per CDR3 protein. Found here are 690,000 or so distinct CDR3 sequences, 8.6% of them singletons; the top ten hold 0.75% to 1%. This sample was shared with a second study, whose subject was yellow fever vaccine responses in identical twins. As that study records: It has been reported that, in twins, the vaccine T cell response seemed partly convergent and partly personalized.

V is TRBV12-3 or TRBV12-4 and J is TRBJ2-3; TRBD1 or TRBD2 may be the D gene (5 bases each). Specimen: PBMCs. This TCR was sampled from a woman aged 18 to 35 in good health. CDR3 in amino acids: CASSFETGPRTDTQYF. The CDR3 nucleotides are TGTGCCAGCAGTTTCGAGACGGGGCCGCGCACAGATACGCAGTATTTT.